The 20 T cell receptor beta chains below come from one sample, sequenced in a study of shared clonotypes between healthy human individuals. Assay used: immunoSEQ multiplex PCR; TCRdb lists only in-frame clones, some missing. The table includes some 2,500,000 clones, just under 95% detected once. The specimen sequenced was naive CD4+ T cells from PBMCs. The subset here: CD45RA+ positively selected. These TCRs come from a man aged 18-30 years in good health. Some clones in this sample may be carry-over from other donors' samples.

Here the CDR3 DNA reads TGTGCCAGCAGTGATTTGGGTACAGCTAACTATGGCTACACCTTC. This sequence encodes CASSDLGTANYGYTF. The rearrangement joins TRBV6-1 to TRBJ1-2; D gene uncertain. Germline V gives CDR1 MNHNS, CDR2 SASEGT. The CDR3 contains 15 residues. V shed 3 bases and J shed 0 bases, with 11 bases lying between them.

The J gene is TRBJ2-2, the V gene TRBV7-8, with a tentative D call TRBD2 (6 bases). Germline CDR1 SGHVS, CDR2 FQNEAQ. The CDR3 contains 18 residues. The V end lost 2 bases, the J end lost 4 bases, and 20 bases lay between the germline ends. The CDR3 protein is CASSLMGVAGSGTGELFF. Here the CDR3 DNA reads TGTGCCAGCAGCTTAATGGGGGTCGCGGGATCCGGCACCGGGGAGCTGTTTTTT.

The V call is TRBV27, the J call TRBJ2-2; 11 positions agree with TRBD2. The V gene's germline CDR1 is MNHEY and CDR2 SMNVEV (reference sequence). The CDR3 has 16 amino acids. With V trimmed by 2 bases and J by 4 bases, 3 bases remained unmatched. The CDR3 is CASSLLAGGTTGELFF. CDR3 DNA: TGTGCCAGCAGTTTACTAGCGGGAGGTACCACCGGGGAGCTGTTTTTT.

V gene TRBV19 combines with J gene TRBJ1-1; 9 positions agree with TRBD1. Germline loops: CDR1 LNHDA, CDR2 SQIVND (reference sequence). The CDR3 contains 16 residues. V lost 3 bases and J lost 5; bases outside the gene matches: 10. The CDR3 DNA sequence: TGTGCCAGTAGTATCGGAACAGGGGGCGCCCGGACTGAAGCTTTCTTT. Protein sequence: CASSIGTGGARTEAFF.

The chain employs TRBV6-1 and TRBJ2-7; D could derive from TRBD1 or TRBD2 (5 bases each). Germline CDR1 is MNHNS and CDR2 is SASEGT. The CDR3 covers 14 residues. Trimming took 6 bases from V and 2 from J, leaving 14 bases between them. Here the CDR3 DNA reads TGTGCCAGCAGCGGTCGGGGCCTGACCTACGAGCAGTACTTC. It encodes CASSGRGLTYEQYF.

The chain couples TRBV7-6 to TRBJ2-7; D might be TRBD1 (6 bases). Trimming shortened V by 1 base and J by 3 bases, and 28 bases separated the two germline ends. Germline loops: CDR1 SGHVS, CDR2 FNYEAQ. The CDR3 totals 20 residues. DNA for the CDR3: TGTGCCAGCAGCTTAGTCCCACCGAGACGGCGAACCAGGGGAGTCTACGAGCAGTACTTC. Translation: CASSLVPPRRRTRGVYEQYF.

The DNA for the CDR3 is TGCGCCAGCAGCTGGACAGGCCTGGAAACCTACGAGCAGTACTTC. It encodes CASSWTGLETYEQYF. This chain joins TRBV5-1 and TRBJ2-7, with 7 bases aligning to TRBD1. CDR1 and CDR2 (germline): SGHRS, YFSETQ. The CDR3 is 15 amino acids. The V and J ends lost 3 bases and 2 bases, in that order; junction bases with no gene match: 8.

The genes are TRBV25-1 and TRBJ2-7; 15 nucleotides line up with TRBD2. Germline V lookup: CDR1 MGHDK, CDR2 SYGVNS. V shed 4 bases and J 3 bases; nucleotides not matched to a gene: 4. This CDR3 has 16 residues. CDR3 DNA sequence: TGTGCCAGCAGTGCAGCGGGACTAGCGGGGGGCTACGAGCAGTACTTC. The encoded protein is CASSAAGLAGGYEQYF.

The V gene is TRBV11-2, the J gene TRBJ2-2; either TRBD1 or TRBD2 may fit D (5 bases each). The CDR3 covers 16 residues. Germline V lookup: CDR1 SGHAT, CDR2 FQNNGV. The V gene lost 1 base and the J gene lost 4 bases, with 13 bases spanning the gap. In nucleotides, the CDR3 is TGTGCCAGCAGCTTAGTGAGGGGCGACGGCACCGGGGAGCTGTTTTTT. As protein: CASSLVRGDGTGELFF.

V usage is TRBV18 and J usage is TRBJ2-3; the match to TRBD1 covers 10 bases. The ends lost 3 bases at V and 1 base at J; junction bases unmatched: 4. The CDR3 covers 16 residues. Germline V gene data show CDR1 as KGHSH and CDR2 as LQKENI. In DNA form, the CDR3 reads TGTGCCAGCTCACCCGGCGGGACAGGGGGCACAGATACGCAGTATTTT. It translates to CASSPGGTGGTDTQYF.

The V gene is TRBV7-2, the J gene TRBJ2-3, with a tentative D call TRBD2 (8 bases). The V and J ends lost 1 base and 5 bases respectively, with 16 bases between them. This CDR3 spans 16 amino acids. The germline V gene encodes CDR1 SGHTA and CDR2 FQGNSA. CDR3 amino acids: CASSLVYGGDRDTQYF. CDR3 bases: TGTGCCAGCAGCTTAGTATACGGGGGGGACAGAGATACGCAGTATTTT. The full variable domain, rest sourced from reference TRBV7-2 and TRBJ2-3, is GAGVSQSPSNKVTEKGKDVELRCDPISGHTALYWYRQSLGQGLEFLIYFQGNSAPDKSGLPSDRFSAERTGGSVSTLTIQRTQQEDSAVYLCASSLVYGGDRDTQYFGPGTRLTVL.

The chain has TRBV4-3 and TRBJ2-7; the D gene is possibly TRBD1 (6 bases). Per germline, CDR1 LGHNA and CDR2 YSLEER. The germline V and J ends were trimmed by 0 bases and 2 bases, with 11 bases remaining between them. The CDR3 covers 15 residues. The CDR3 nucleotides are TGCGCCAGCAGCCAAGATGTACAGGGACCCTACGAGCAGTACTTC. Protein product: CASSQDVQGPYEQYF.

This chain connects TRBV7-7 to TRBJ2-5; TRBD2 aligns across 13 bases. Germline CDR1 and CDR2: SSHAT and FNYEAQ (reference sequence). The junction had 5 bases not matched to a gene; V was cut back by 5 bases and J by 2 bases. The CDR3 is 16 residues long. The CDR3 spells CASSPLGLAGQETQYF. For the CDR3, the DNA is TGTGCCAGCAGCCCCCTGGGACTAGCGGGACAAGAGACCCAGTACTTC.

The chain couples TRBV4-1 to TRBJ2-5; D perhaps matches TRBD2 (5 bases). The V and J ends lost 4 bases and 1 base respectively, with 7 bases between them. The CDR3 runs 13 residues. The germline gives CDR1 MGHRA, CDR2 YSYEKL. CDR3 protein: CASSLGVQETQYF. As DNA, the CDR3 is TGCGCCAGCAGCCTGGGAGTCCAAGAGACCCAGTACTTC.

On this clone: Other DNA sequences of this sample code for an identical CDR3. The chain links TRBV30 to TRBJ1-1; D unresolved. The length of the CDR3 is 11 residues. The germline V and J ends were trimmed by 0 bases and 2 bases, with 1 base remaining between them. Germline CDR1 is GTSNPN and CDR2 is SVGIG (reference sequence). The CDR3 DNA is TGTGCCTGGAGTGTAAACACTGAAGCTTTCTTT. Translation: CAWSVNTEAFF. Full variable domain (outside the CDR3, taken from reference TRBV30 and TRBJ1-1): SQTIHQWPATLVQPVGSPLSLECTVEGTSNPNLYWYRQAAGRGLQLLFYSVGIGQISSEVPQNLSASRPQDRQFILSSKKLLLSDSGFYLCAWSVNTEAFFGQGTRLTVV.

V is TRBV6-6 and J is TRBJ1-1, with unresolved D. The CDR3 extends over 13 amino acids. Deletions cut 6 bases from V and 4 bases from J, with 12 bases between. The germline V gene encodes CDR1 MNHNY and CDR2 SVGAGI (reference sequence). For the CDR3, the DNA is TGTGCCAGCAGGCTCCAAGGGCCCACTGAAGCTTTCTTT. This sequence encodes CASRLQGPTEAFF.

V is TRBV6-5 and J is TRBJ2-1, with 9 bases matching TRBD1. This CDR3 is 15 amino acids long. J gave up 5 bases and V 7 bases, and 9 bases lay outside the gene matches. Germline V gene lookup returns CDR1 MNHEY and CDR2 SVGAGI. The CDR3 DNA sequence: TGTGCCAGCACCATGGACAGGGGCGACCACAATGAGCAGTTCTTC. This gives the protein CASTMDRGDHNEQFF.

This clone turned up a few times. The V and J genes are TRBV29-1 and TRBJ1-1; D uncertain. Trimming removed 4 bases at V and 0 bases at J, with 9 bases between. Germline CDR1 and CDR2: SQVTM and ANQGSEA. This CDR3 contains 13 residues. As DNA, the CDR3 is TGCAGCGTTGTGCGGACCATGAACACTGAAGCTTTCTTT. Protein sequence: CSVVRTMNTEAFF.

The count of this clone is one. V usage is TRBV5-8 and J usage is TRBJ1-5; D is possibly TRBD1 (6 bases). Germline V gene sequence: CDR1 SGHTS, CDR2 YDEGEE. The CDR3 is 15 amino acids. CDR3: CAGGDTGFGNQPQHF. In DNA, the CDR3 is TGTGCGGGCGGTGATACAGGGTTCGGTAATCAGCCCCAGCATTTT.

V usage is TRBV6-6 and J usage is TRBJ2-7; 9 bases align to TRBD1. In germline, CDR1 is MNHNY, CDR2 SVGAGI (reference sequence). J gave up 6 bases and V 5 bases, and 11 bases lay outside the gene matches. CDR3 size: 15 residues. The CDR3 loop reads CASSHRTGAASEQYF. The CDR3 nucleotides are TGTGCCAGCAGTCATCGGACAGGGGCGGCGTCCGAGCAGTACTTC.